Sequencing of this T cell receptor beta chain was carried out in a study of PD-L1 blockade in urothelial cancer. In the study overall: Bladder-origin urothelial cancer in males described about 85% of the roughly 30 patients. Blood analyses occurred 3 weeks (second dose) and 6 weeks post treatment start.

TCRdb keeps only in-frame clones here, not all; method: immunoSEQ multiplex PCR. The table has under 40,000 clones, 75% to 90% seen once. Regarding the study as a whole: Durable-benefit patients expanded tumor-associated blood clones more at 3 weeks.

A total of 1 to 8 samples per patient were collected pretreatment and on-treatment. V was clipped by 0 bases and J by 5 bases; unmatched bases: 10. Germline values: CDR1 LNHNV, CDR2 YYDKDF (reference sequence). The CDR3 spans 17 residues. About this clone: The antigen remains undetermined.

The TCR originated in a man between 50 and 59 years old with urothelial cancer. The chain has TRBV15 and TRBJ2-1; the match to TRBD2 covers 7 bases. Sequences were derived from PBMCs, sampled around atezolizumab (anti-PD-L1) treatment. CDR3 region: CATSRDLGGYSNNEQFF. CDR3 bases: TGTGCCACCAGCAGAGATCTGGGAGGGTACAGCAACAATGAGCAGTTCTTC.